This T cell receptor beta chain was retrieved from a study of T cell repertoires in cytomegalovirus infection. Only a few counts were recorded for this clonotype. Antigen unknown. The CDR3 is 14 amino acids. Germline V gene sequence: CDR1 SGHTA, CDR2 FQGNSA. J gave up 4 bases and V 4 bases, and 6 bases lay outside the gene matches. Findings and caveats of the study: The ex vivo response showed dominance by HLA-C-restricted CMV-specific TCR beta clonotypes. The cumulative frequency of public TCR beta families distinguished individuals who carried CMV together with the relevant HLA.

TCRdb called the reads again in MiXCR, with one record for every CDR3 protein. The sample yields 300,000 to 400,000 distinct CDR3 sequences, 20% to 30% seen once. Here the sequenced sample was cultured PBMCs, taken from culture after CMV antigen stimulation. This TCR was sampled from a human donor in good health (CMV status not recorded). Some clones in this sample may be carry-over from other donors' samples. This rearrangement joins TRBV7-2 to TRBJ2-5; 7 positions match TRBD1. CDR3 protein: CASSSQTGRETQYF. The CDR3 coding sequence is TGTGCCAGCAGCTCACAGACAGGGCGAGAGACCCAGTACTTC.